This T cell receptor (beta chain) was sequenced during a study of vaccination effects on CD4 cells after COVID-19 (dated by TCRdb to between 2022 and 2023). Looking at the study overall: Each participant got two doses of an mRNA SARS-CoV-2 vaccine, either BNT162b2 or mRNA-1273. SARS-CoV-2 spike-specific CD4+ TCR repertoires from before and after mRNA vaccination were compared in COVID-19 convalescent patients and in infection-naive vaccine recipients. A total of approximately 9 COVID-19 convalescent patients and several SARS-CoV-2-naive healthy vaccine recipients were included in the full study. Cultures from other donors in the study were sequenced with the Oncomine TCR Beta short-read assay on an Illumina iSeq 100.

Libraries were prepared through the immunoSEQ multiplex PCR assay. TCR beta CDR3 sequencing was performed on DNA from the cultured, isolated CD4+ T cells. In the paper's pipeline: Non-productive TCR sequences were removed and reads were trimmed to the CDR3 region, keeping CDR3s of at least 7 amino acids. The MANAFEST web app was used to identify antigen-specific clonotypes by comparing expansion in peptide wells with expansion in reference cultures. Positive clones required FDR<0.05 expansion versus reference and all other wells, odds ratio above 5, and frequency above 0.1% in two replicate wells. A clonotype was called cross-reactive if it was significantly expanded both in SARS-CoV-2 spike wells and in at least one common cold coronavirus spike condition. Levenshtein distance calculated with the stringdist R package was used to assess CDR3 similarity, and unrooted trees were constructed with ape in R 3.6.1. TCRdb limited this immuneACCESS table to in-frame rearrangements with V and J called. A share of clones is missing; checked studies link under half to unresolved V genes, and the rest is unexplained. That table supplies the V and J calls and clone size; D and trimming were determined from the DNA. The sample table lists 25,000 or so clones, roughly 68% of them with a count of one. Clones ranked in the top ten supply approximately 20% of the sample.

To identify antigen-specific CD4+ T cell clonotypes by their expansion, the ViraFEST assay first stimulated PBMC with viral peptide pools and then applied TCR sequencing. After 10 days of culture, CD4+ T cells were isolated with the EasySep CD4+ T cell isolation kit. Negative nucleocapsid antibody results before and after vaccination confirmed that the healthy vaccine recipients had no prior SARS-CoV-2 infection. Each well held 1.5 million to 2.5 million PBMC cultured in IMDM containing approximately 5% human AB serum, 8.5 to 10 IU/ml IL-2 and gentamicin, along with about 9.5 ug/ml peptides. Half of the culture medium was replaced with fresh IL-2-containing medium on days 3 and 7. Unless noted otherwise, every peptide stimulation condition was grown in triplicate wells. PBMC were separated from whole blood using Ficoll-Paque Plus gradient centrifugation and were then either cryopreserved at -140C or used fresh. The overlapping peptide pools covered the spike proteins of SARS-CoV-2 as well as those of the common cold coronaviruses HCoV-NL63, HCoV-OC43 and HCoV-229E. The QIAamp micro DNA kit was used to extract genomic DNA from the cultured CD4+ T cells.

Results the study describes overall, beyond this receptor: Only a small number of convalescent patients were included, and no early post-infection timepoints were available, which limited the study. Both infection-induced and vaccine-induced clones contracted markedly at late post-vaccination timepoints, which is consistent with waning T cell responses. In healthy vaccine recipients, vaccine-induced clones were almost all SARS-CoV-2 mono-reactive, with only 1 of 255 being cross-reactive with common cold coronaviruses.

On this clone: Its specific antigen is unknown. No much larger clone exists at a distance of one base, and base qualities are not known.

Deletion took 1 base off V and 2 bases off J, with a span of 14 bases between the germline ends. CDR3 length: 15 amino acids, cysteine to phenylalanine. The read is trimmed to its CDR3 DNA, 45 bases read in frame from base 1. Looking up the germline V gene (reference sequence) yields CDR1 GTSNPN and CDR2 SVGIG. The sequence was obtained from a human donor who received a COVID-19 vaccine. The V and J segments used are TRBV30 and TRBJ1-1; TRBD1 is a possible D gene, resting on 5 matching bases. Sequencing was performed on CD4+ T cells from PBMCs cultured with HCoV-NL63 spike peptides, taken before COVID-19 vaccination. The cell subset or site label, as the study defines it: HCoV-NL63 spike overlapping peptide pool stimulation. The CDR3: CAWSAGQWANTEAFF. At the DNA level, the sequence is TGTGCCTGGAGTGCCGGACAATGGGCCAACACTGAAGCTTTCTTT.